This T cell receptor beta chain was sequenced during a study of spatial heterogeneity in lung cancer. Study observations and caveats: Counts that tracked tumor mutation counts were those of expanded intratumoral alpha and beta TCRs.

The germline V gene has CDR1 SQVTM and CDR2 ANQGSEA. The CDR3 runs 14 residues. V trimming: 7 bases; J trimming: 4 bases; junction bases outside the gene matches: 6. This clonotype was counted many times. As yet, its antigen is unknown. Individual TCR cDNA molecules each bore their own unique molecular identifier. TCRdb re-called the 5' RACE reads through MiXCR, storing one row per CDR3 protein. This table has approximately 16,000 distinct CDR3 sequences, about 6.8% appearing once. Specified time point: sample taken at primary tumor resection. Material for sequencing was whole RNA from tumor, nontumor lung or frozen PBMC, left unsorted.

The clonotype was recovered from a female donor with early-stage non-small cell lung cancer. The chain employs TRBV29-1 and TRBJ2-2; TRBD2 matches 10 bases. This specimen consisted of lung tumor tissue, obtained at surgery. The CDR3 loop is CSAQPSGGTGELFF. The CDR3 nucleotides are TGCAGCGCCCAACCTAGCGGGGGCACCGGGGAGCTGTTTTTT.